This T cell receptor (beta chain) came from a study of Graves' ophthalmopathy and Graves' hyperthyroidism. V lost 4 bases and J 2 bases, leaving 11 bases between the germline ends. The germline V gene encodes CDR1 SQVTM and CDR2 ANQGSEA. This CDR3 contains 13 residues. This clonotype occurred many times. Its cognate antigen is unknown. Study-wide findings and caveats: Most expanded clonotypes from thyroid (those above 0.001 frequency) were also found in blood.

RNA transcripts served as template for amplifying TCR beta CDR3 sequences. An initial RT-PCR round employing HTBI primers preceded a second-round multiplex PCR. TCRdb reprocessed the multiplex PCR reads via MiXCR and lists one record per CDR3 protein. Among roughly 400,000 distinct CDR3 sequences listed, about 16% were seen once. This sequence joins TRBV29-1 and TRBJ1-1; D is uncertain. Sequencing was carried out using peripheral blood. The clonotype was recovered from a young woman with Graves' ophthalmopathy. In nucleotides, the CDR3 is TGCAGCGTTGGTTTTGGGGTCAACACTGAAGCTTTCTTT. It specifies CSVGFGVNTEAFF.